This T cell receptor (beta chain) is drawn from a study of patients and donors after allogeneic stem cell transplantation. This CDR3 has 17 residues. With 5 bases removed from V and 0 bases from J, the gap between germline ends came to 16 bases. Germline CDR1 is MDHEN and CDR2 is SYDVKM. TCRdb re-analysed the RT-PCR reads in MiXCR, keeping a single row per CDR3 protein. The sample has tens of thousands of distinct CDR3 sequences, roughly 50% seen once. The sequenced material came from blood, either unsorted or a sorted T cell fraction (not recorded which). The sequence derives from a human donor who was either an allogeneic HSCT recipient or a stem cell or donor lymphocyte infusion donor (not recorded which). It is not recorded whose cells these are; they may come from a transplant donor. J is TRBJ1-4 and V is TRBV28, with D maybe TRBD1 (5 bases). The chain's CDR3 is CASSPFRAEATNEKLFF. The CDR3 coding sequence is TGTGCCAGCAGTCCCTTCAGGGCAGAAGCAACTAATGAAAAACTGTTTTTT.